This T cell receptor beta chain was observed in a study of graft-versus-host responses after intestinal transplantation. Study background: Every recipient had anti-thymocyte globulin induction and around 3 years of tacrolimus plus steroids. Findings and limits, study-wide: GvH clones detected in recipient marrow included some appearing first in ileum or blood.

Using immunoSEQ multiplex PCR, the repertoire was profiled, and TCRdb retains in-frame clones only, with some absent. The sample lists around 89,000 clones, roughly 92% occurring once. Concerning this clone: What it binds is unknown.

The CDR3 extends over 14 amino acids. V gave up 6 bases and J gave up 1 base; unmatched junction bases: 3. Per germline, CDR1 GTSNPN and CDR2 SVGIG (reference sequence). The clonotype comes from a human donor who was the organ donor for an intestinal transplant. The chain carries TRBV30 and TRBJ1-6; 7 bases align to TRBD1. Sequences were derived from unstimulated CD8+ T cells sorted from spleen or lymph node cells, sampled before transplant. The CDR3 DNA sequence: TGTGCCTGCCAGGGGGAGTCCTATAATTCACCCCTCCACTTT. Protein product: CACQGESYNSPLHF.